Sequencing of this T cell receptor (beta chain) was carried out in a study of blood T cell repertoires in COVID-19. At the level of the study: From the United States, Italy and Spain came samples of acute and convalescent COVID-19. T cells, B-cell-depleted T cells, or PBMCs supplied cDNA or gDNA.

In the original workflow: Estimation of nucleated cell counts was performed using reference gene primer amplification. The table came from immunoSEQ multiplex PCR; TCRdb's copy has only in-frame clones and leaves some out. Clone size and V and J calls were adopted from that table, with D and trimming inferred from the DNA. This table has about 130,000 clones, just under 85% appearing once. Unmatched junction bases numbered 7, after V lost 5 bases and J lost 8 bases. Germline V gene data show CDR1 as SGHTA and CDR2 as FQGNSA. The CDR3 is 13 residues long. Input material: peripheral blood. This chain links TRBV7-2 with TRBJ2-3; 7 nucleotides agree with TRBD2. The TCR sequence derives from a human donor in a cohort sampled during active COVID-19. In DNA form, the CDR3 reads TGTGCCAGCAGCCCCGATCCGGGGGGTACGCAGTATTTT. Its translation: CASSPDPGGTQYF.